The present entry profiles one TCR beta chain with its context. V shed 1 base and J 5 bases; nucleotides not matched to a gene: 1. CDR3 size: 14 residues. The germline V gene encodes CDR1 KGHSH and CDR2 LQKENI. This sample is part of a study of blood T cell repertoires in COVID-19. Whole-study context: Material from acute and convalescent COVID-19 was sourced from the United States, Italy and Spain. Sample material is recorded as cDNA or gDNA derived from T cells, B-cell-depleted T cells, or PBMCs.

In the study's own analysis: Scientists estimated how many nucleated cells there were by amplifying reference gene primers. Produced via immunoSEQ multiplex PCR; TCRdb's table is partial and in-frame only. V and J calls and clone size are given by that table; D and trimming were obtained from the DNA. The repertoire holds 240,000 or so clones, with roughly 90% as singletons. Sequencing input: peripheral blood. The source of this sequence is a woman aged 25 to 39 with acute or convalescent COVID-19. This sequence joins TRBV18 and TRBJ2-1, with 8 nucleotides matching TRBD2. The CDR3 protein is CASSPRTSHNEQFF. The CDR3 coding sequence is TGTGCCAGCTCACCACGGACTAGCCACAATGAGCAGTTCTTC.